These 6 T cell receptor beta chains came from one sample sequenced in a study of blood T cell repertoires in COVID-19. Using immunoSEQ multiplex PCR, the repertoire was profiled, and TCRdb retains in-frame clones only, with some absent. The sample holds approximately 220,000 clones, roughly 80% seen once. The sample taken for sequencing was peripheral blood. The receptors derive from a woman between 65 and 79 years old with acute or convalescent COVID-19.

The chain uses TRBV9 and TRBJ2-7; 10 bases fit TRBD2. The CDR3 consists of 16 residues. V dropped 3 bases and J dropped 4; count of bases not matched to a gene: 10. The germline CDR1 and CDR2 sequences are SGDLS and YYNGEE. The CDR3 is CASSEGLALRTYEQYF. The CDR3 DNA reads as TGTGCCAGCAGCGAGGGACTAGCGCTGCGGACGTACGAGCAGTACTTC.

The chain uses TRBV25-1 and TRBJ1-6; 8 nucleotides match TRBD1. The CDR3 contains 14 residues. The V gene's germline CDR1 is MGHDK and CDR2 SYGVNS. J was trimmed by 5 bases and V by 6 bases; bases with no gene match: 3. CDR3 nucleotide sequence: TGTGCCAGCAGGGAGACAGGGGATAATTCACCCCTCCACTTT. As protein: CASRETGDNSPLHF.

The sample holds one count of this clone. CDR3 region: CASSDDGTYGYTF. The CDR3 DNA sequence: TGTGCCAGCAGTGACGATGGCACCTATGGCTACACCTTC. The genes are TRBV6-4 and TRBJ1-2, with D unclear. The CDR3 spans 13 residues. Germline CDR1 is MRHNA and CDR2 is SNTAGT. The V end lost 2 bases, the J end lost 4 bases, and 8 bases lay between the germline ends.

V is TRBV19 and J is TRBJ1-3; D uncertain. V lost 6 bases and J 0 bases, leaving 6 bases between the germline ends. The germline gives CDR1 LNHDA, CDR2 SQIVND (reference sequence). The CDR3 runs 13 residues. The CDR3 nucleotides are TGTGCCAGTAGCACAGTCTCTGGAAACACCATATATTTT. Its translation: CASSTVSGNTIYF.

The CDR3 protein is CATGEGTGLNEQFF. The DNA for the CDR3 is TGTGCCACCGGAGAGGGGACAGGGCTGAATGAGCAGTTCTTC. This sequence joins TRBV24-1 and TRBJ2-1; TRBD1 aligns across 9 bases. The CDR3 runs 14 residues. CDR1 and CDR2 from the germline V gene are KGHDR and SFDVKD. Trimming cost V 9 bases and J 7 bases; bases outside gene matches: 9.

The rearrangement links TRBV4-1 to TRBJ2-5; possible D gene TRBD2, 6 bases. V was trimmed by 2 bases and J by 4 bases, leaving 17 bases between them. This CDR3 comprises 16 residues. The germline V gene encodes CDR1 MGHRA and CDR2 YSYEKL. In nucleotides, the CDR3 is TGCGCCAGCAGCCAAAGGTCGGGCGGAGGGGTAGAGACCCAGTACTTC. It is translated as CASSQRSGGGVETQYF.